This T cell receptor beta chain appears in the sequencing data of a study of cytomegalovirus exposure and HLA in healthy donors. Study observations and caveats: CMV serostatus was the sole immune exposure data available.

Nominally healthy donors provided the samples, though records likely missed some immune exposures. CDR3 size: 15 residues. Germline assignment: CDR1 MDHEN and CDR2 SYDVKM. Trimming took 6 bases from V and 1 from J, leaving 14 bases between them. Both 60 Vbeta primers and 13 Jbeta primers went into the PCR. The table came from immunoSEQ multiplex PCR; TCRdb's copy has only in-frame clones and leaves some out. Here the sample spans roughly 150,000 clones, over 80% being singletons. In regard to this clone: Its antigen remains unidentified.

The sequenced sample consisted of PBMCs. The chain carries TRBV28 and TRBJ2-3, with D possibly matching TRBD2 (6 bases). The receptor comes from a male donor in good health and CMV-seronegative. The CDR3 loop is CASSQRRGGTDTQYF. CDR3 coding DNA: TGTGCCAGCAGCCAAAGGAGGGGCGGCACAGATACGCAGTATTTT.